These T cell receptor beta chains were read from a single sample in a study of shared clonotypes between healthy human individuals. Profiled with immunoSEQ multiplex PCR; TCRdb holds only in-frame clones, not every one. The profile shows over a million clones, 95% to 97% of them singletons. Source material: naive CD4+ T cells sorted from blood. Source of these receptors: a man aged 30-40 years in good health. Each CDR3 is given with its conserved first and last residue. D genes are given only for firm matches. The size field is filled for only some rows; it gives once, few, many or a size class.

TRBD1,-,TRBV28,TRBJ2-5,CASVPGGRETQYF,TGTGCCAGCGTCCCAGGGGGCAGGGAGACCCAGTACTTC
-,-,TRBV15,TRBJ2-7,CATSRITAGWHEQYF,TGTGCCACCAGCAGGATCACGGCAGGGTGGCACGAGCAGTACTTC
-,-,TRBV7-8,TRBJ2-1,CASSFRNEQFF,TGTGCCAGCAGCTTCAGGAATGAGCAGTTCTTC
TRBD1,-,TRBV28,TRBJ2-7,CASRNRGSPYEQYF,TGTGCCAGCAGGAACAGGGGTAGTCCCTACGAGCAGTACTTC
TRBD1,-,TRBV30,TRBJ1-2,CAWREGASNYGYTF,TGTGCCTGGAGAGAGGGGGCCTCTAACTATGGCTACACCTTC
TRBD1,-,TRBV2,TRBJ2-3,CASSGGQGGYTDTQYF,TGTGCCAGCAGTGGGGGACAGGGAGGATACACAGATACGCAGTATTTT
TRBD1,once,TRBV29-1,TRBJ1-1,CSVYRDRGEAFF,TGCAGCGTTTACCGGGACAGGGGTGAAGCTTTCTTT
TRBD2,-,TRBV6-1,TRBJ2-3,CASSGLAGGRSTDTQYF,TGTGCCAGCAGTGGACTAGCGGGAGGGAGGAGCACAGATACGCAGTATTTT
-,-,TRBV28,TRBJ2-1,CASSLSGSGGRGGFEQFF,TGTGCCAGCAGTTTATCCGGTTCTGGGGGACGGGGTGGGTTTGAGCAGTTCTTC
-,-,TRBV18,TRBJ2-1,CASSPSQGIEQFF,TGTGCCAGCTCACCTTCACAGGGTATTGAGCAGTTCTTC
TRBD2,-,TRBV27,TRBJ2-1,CASSLGLVVNEQFF,TGTGCCAGCAGTTTGGGACTAGTTGTTAATGAGCAGTTCTTC
-,-,TRBV10-3,TRBJ2-1,CAITAPGRSNEQFF,TGTGCCATCACCGCCCCGGGCAGGAGCAATGAGCAGTTCTTC
TRBD2,-,TRBV18,TRBJ2-1,CASSPTGLAGGSYNEQFF,TGTGCCAGCTCACCAACGGGACTAGCGGGAGGGTCCTACAATGAGCAGTTCTTC
-,-,TRBV7-2,TRBJ1-5,CASSSVQGDQPQHF,TGTGCCAGCAGTTCAGTACAGGGAGATCAGCCCCAGCATTTT
TRBD2,-,TRBV5-1,TRBJ2-1,CASTTDALGLAGYNEQFF,TGCGCCAGCACTACGGACGCCCTCGGGCTAGCGGGCTACAATGAGCAGTTCTTC
TRBD2,-,TRBV9,TRBJ2-1,CASSVAWLAGDNEQFF,TGTGCCAGCAGCGTAGCTTGGCTAGCGGGAGACAATGAGCAGTTCTTC
-,few,TRBV7-6,TRBJ1-2,CASSLTDRANYGYTF,TGTGCCAGCAGCTTGACGGACCGGGCTAACTATGGCTACACCTTC
-,-,TRBV28,TRBJ2-1,CASSLWGINEQFF,TGTGCCAGCAGTTTATGGGGGATCAATGAGCAGTTCTTC
TRBD1,-,TRBV29-1,TRBJ2-5,CSVGIGVRGRETQYF,TGCAGCGTCGGTATAGGGGTGAGGGGGCGGGAGACCCAGTACTTC
-,-,TRBV7-9,TRBJ1-4,CASSFNRELGEKLFF,TGTGCCAGCAGCTTCAACAGGGAGTTGGGTGAAAAACTGTTTTTT
TRBD2,-,TRBV5-8,TRBJ2-1,CASSILAGVNEQFF,TGTGCCAGCAGCATACTAGCGGGAGTAAATGAGCAGTTCTTC
-,once,TRBV14,TRBJ2-5,CASSQVPARETQYF,TGTGCCAGCAGCCAAGTACCAGCACGGGAGACCCAGTACTTC
-,-,TRBV5-1,TRBJ2-3,CASSETPTWSSTDTQYF,TGCGCCAGCAGCGAAACCCCCACTTGGTCTAGCACAGATACGCAGTATTTT
TRBD1,-,TRBV2,TRBJ1-5,CASSELTGQQPQHF,TGTGCCAGCAGTGAGCTGACAGGGCAACAGCCCCAGCATTTT
-,-,TRBV4-3,TRBJ1-4,CASSQDHRRFEKLFF,TGCGCCAGCAGCCAAGATCACAGGAGGTTTGAAAAACTGTTTTTT
-,-,TRBV5-1,TRBJ2-7,CASSPRTAYEQYF,TGCGCCAGCAGCCCGCGGACAGCCTACGAGCAGTACTTC
-,once,TRBV9,TRBJ2-5,CASSVMDRRAAQETQYF,TGTGCCAGCAGCGTAATGGACAGACGGGCCGCCCAAGAGACCCAGTACTTC
TRBD2,-,TRBV7-2,TRBJ2-1,CASSLDSGRDYNEQFF,TGTGCCAGCAGCTTGGATAGCGGGAGGGATTACAATGAGCAGTTCTTC
TRBD2,-,TRBV5-4,TRBJ2-1,CASSQGPGLAGANEQFF,TGTGCCAGCAGCCAGGGCCCGGGACTAGCGGGAGCTAATGAGCAGTTCTTC
TRBD2,-,TRBV6-1,TRBJ2-5,CASRVTGTSVETQYF,TGTGCCAGCAGGGTAACCGGGACTAGCGTAGAGACCCAGTACTTC
TRBD1,-,TRBV27,TRBJ2-1,CASSLTGTGGGEQFF,TGTGCCAGCAGTCTAACCGGGACAGGGGGAGGTGAGCAGTTCTTC
-,-,TRBV7-9,TRBJ1-5,CASSPAGDSNQPQHF,TGTGCCAGCAGCCCAGCAGGGGATAGCAATCAGCCCCAGCATTTT
TRBD1,-,TRBV29-1,TRBJ2-7,CSPPDRGRVNEQYF,TGCAGCCCTCCTGACAGGGGGCGCGTGAACGAGCAGTACTTC
-,-,TRBV2,TRBJ2-7,CASSSTSFGYEQYF,TGTGCCAGCAGTTCGACTAGTTTTGGTTACGAGCAGTACTTC
-,-,TRBV4-1,TRBJ1-4,CASSQDNSATNEKLFF,TGCGCCAGCAGCCAAGATAACTCCGCAACTAATGAAAAACTGTTTTTT
TRBD2,-,TRBV6-1,TRBJ2-7,CASSEAGGPVSSYEQYF,TGTGCCAGCAGTGAAGCGGGAGGGCCGGTGAGTTCCTACGAGCAGTACTTC
TRBD1,-,TRBV6-1,TRBJ2-3,CASSGRVPKDRGSTDTQYF,TGTGCCAGCAGTGGGAGAGTACCAAAGGACAGGGGTAGCACAGATACGCAGTATTTT
-,-,TRBV30,TRBJ1-5,CAFEEDSNQPQHF,TGTGCCTTCGAAGAAGATAGCAATCAGCCCCAGCATTTT
-,-,TRBV2,TRBJ2-1,CASSQYTGSKFF,TGTGCCAGCAGCCAGTACACAGGATCGAAGTTCTTC
TRBD2,-,TRBV6-4,TRBJ2-3,CASSPTSVTSTDTQYF,TGTGCCAGCAGCCCGACTAGCGTCACTAGCACAGATACGCAGTATTTT
TRBD2,-,TRBV28,TRBJ2-7,CASTLSGTYEQYF,TGTGCCAGCACACTTAGCGGGACCTACGAGCAGTACTTC
TRBD2,-,TRBV27,TRBJ2-5,CASSLSPGEPRGTSGSGEETQYF,TGTGCCAGCAGTTTATCCCCCGGGGAGCCAAGGGGGACTAGCGGGAGCGGAGAAGAGACCCAGTACTTC
-,once,TRBV11-1,TRBJ1-1,CASSLVGGMNTEAFF,TGTGCCAGCAGCTTAGTGGGAGGGATGAACACTGAAGCTTTCTTT
TRBD1,once,TRBV7-2,TRBJ2-4,CASSPRWKTGNGTKNIQYF,TGTGCCAGCAGCCCACGCTGGAAGACAGGGAATGGGACCAAAAACATTCAGTACTTC
-,-,TRBV2,TRBJ2-6,CASKNRARFGANVLTF,TGTGCCAGTAAAAACAGGGCCCGCTTCGGGGCCAACGTCCTGACTTTC
-,-,TRBV5-4,TRBJ2-1,CASSLAGLVNEQFF,TGTGCCAGCAGCTTAGCAGGACTCGTTAATGAGCAGTTCTTC
-,-,TRBV5-4,TRBJ2-3,CASSLRETDTQYF,TGTGCCAGCAGCTTGAGGGAGACAGATACGCAGTATTTT
-,-,TRBV25-1,TRBJ2-7,CASSDDRDFSYEQYF,TGTGCCAGCAGTGATGATCGGGACTTCTCCTACGAGCAGTACTTC
TRBD1,-,TRBV11-2,TRBJ1-2,CASSFRGLYYGYTF,TGTGCCAGCAGCTTCAGGGGGCTCTACTATGGCTACACCTTC
-,-,TRBV23-1,TRBJ2-5,CASSQSPTSGAQETQYF,TGCGCCAGCAGTCAATCGCCCACATCGGGGGCTCAAGAGACCCAGTACTTC
-,-,TRBV7-8,TRBJ2-6,CASSLVTGTGANVLTF,TGTGCCAGCAGCTTAGTAACGGGGACTGGGGCCAACGTCCTGACTTTC
TRBD1,-,TRBV11-2,TRBJ1-2,CASSPRTGDRNYGYTF,TGTGCCAGCAGCCCCCGGACAGGGGATCGCAACTATGGCTACACCTTC
-,-,TRBV4-1,TRBJ1-4,CASSQASTQF,TGCGCCAGCAGCCAAGCCTCTACTCAATTT
TRBD1,once,TRBV27,TRBJ1-2,CASRQGRLDYGYTF,TGTGCCAGCAGACAGGGGAGGCTTGACTATGGCTACACCTTC
TRBD2,-,TRBV10-3,TRBJ2-7,CAISVALAGAYEQYF,TGTGCCATCAGTGTAGCTTTAGCGGGAGCCTACGAGCAGTACTTC
-,once,TRBV6-5,TRBJ2-3,CASSWRRAPRIDTQYF,TGTGCCAGCAGTTGGCGAAGGGCCCCGAGAATTGATACGCAGTATTTT